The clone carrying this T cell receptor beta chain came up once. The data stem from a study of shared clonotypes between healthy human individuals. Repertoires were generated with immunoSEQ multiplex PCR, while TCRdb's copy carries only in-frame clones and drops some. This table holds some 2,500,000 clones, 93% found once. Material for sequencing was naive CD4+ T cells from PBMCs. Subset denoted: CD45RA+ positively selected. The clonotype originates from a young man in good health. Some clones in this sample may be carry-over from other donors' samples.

The CDR3 loop reads CASSFSTGYEQYF. The CDR3 nucleotides read TGTGCCAGCAGCTTTTCTACAGGGTACGAGCAGTACTTC. This sequence joins TRBV7-9 and TRBJ2-7, with D perhaps TRBD1 (6 bases). CDR3 length equals 13 residues. The ends were cut back, 3 bases at V and 4 bases at J, with 10 bases in the middle. Germline V lookup: CDR1 SEHNR, CDR2 FQNEAQ (reference sequence). The full variable domain, completed using reference TRBV7-9 and TRBJ2-7, is DTGVSQNPRHKITKRGQNVTFRCDPISEHNRLYWYRQTLGQGPEFLTYFQNEAQLEKSRLLSDRFSAERPKGSFSTLEIQRTEQGDSAMYLCASSFSTGYEQYFGPGTRLTVT.